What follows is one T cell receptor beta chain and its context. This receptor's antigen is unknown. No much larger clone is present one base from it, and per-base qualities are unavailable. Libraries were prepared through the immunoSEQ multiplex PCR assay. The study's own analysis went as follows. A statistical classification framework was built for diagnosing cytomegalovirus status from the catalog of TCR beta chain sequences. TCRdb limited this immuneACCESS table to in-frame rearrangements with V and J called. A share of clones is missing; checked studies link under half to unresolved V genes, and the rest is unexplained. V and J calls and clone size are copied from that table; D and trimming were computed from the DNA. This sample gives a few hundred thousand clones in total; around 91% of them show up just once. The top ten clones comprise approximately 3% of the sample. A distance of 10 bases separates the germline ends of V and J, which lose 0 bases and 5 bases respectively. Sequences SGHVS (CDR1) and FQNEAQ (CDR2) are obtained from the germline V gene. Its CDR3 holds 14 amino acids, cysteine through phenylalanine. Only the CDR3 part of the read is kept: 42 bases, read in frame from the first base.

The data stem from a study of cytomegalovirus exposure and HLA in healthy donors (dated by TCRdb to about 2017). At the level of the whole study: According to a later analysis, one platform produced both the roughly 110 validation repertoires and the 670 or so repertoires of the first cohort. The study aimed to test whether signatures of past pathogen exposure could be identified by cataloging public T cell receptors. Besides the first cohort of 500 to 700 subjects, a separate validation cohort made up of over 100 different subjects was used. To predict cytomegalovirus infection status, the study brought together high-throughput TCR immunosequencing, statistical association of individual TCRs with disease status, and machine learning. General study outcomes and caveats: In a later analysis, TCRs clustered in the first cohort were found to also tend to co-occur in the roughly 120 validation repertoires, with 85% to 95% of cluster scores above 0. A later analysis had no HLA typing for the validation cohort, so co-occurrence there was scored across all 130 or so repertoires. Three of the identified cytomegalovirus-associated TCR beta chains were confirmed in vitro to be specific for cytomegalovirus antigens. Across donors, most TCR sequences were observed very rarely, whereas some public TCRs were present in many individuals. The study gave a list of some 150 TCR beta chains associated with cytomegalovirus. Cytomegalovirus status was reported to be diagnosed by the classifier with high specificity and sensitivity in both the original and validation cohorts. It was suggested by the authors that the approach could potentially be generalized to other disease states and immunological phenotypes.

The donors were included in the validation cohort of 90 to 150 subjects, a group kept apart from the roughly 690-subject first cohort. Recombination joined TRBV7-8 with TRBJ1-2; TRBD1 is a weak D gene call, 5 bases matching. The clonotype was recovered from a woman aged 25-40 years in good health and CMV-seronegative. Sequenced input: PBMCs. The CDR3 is CASSLAKGAYGYTF. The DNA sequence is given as TGTGCCAGCAGCTTAGCGAAAGGGGCGTATGGCTACACCTTC.